This passage covers 2 T cell receptor beta chains from one sample sequenced in a study of T cells after yellow fever vaccination. TCRdb reanalysed the 5' RACE reads using MiXCR and keeps one entry per CDR3 protein. The table includes tens of thousands of distinct CDR3 sequences, about 7.4% detected once. Here the sequenced sample was CD8+ T cells sorted from PBMCs, taken around 16 days after the first yellow fever vaccination. These receptors were obtained from a man younger than 30 who received the YFV17D yellow fever vaccine.

The sample holds many counts of this clonotype. V gene TRBV5-6 combines with J gene TRBJ1-1, with 10 bases lining up with TRBD1. With 3 bases clipped from V and 1 base from J, the junction kept 6 bases outside the gene matches. The CDR3 sequence is 16 residues long. CDR1 is SGHDT, CDR2 YYEEEE, per germline. Written as DNA, the CDR3 is TGTGCCAGCAGCTGGAGGGACAGGGGTACGAACACTGAAGCTTTCTTT. Protein product: CASSWRDRGTNTEAFF.

The V gene is TRBV6-5, the J gene TRBJ2-2; D uncertain. The CDR3 runs to 13 residues. V was pared by 3 bases and J by 5 bases, with 7 bases between. From germline, CDR1 is MNHEY and CDR2 SVGAGI. CDR3 sequence reads: CASSYRETGELFF. The CDR3 DNA reads TGTGCCAGCAGTTATAGGGAAACCGGGGAGCTGTTTTTT.